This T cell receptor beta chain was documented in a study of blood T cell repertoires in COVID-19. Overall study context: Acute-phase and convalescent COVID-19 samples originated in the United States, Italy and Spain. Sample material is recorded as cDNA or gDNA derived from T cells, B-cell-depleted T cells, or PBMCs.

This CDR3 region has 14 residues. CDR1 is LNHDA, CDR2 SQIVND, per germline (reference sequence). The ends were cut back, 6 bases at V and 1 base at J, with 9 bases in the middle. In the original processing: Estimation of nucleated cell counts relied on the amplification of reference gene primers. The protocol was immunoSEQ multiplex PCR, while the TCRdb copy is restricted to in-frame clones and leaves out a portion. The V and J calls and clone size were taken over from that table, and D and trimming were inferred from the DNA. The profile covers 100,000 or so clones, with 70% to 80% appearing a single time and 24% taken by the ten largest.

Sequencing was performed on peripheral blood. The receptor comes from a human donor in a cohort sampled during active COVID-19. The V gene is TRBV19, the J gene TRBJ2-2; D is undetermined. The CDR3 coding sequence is TGTGCCAGTAGGTGGCAGAAGAACACCGGGGAGCTGTTTTTT. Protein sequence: CASRWQKNTGELFF.